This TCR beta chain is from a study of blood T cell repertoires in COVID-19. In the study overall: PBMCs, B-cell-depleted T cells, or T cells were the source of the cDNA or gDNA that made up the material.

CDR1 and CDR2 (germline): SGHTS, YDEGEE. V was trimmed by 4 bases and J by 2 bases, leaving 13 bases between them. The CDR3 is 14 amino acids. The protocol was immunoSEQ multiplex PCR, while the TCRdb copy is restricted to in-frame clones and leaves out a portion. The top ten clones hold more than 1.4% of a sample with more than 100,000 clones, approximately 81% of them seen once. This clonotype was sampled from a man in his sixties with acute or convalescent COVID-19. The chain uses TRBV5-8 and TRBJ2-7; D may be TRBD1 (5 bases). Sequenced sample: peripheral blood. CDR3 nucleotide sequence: TGTGCCAGCAGCGTCCGGTACAGGACCTACGAGCAGTACTTC. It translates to CASSVRYRTYEQYF.